This passage covers 9 T cell receptor beta chains from one sample sequenced in a study of OX40 agonist ivuxolimab in advanced cancers. The protocol was immunoSEQ multiplex PCR, while the TCRdb copy is restricted to in-frame clones and leaves out a portion. The sample records about 56,000 clones, approximately 80% being singletons. Specimen: CD4+ or CD8+ T cells sorted from blood, collected in a trial of the OX40 agonist ivuxolimab. The receptors derive from an adult with an advanced solid tumor such as melanoma, head and neck, liver or kidney cancer.

V and J are TRBV5-1 and TRBJ1-2; D unclear. V shed 4 bases and J shed 4 bases, with 20 bases lying between them. The CDR3 runs to 16 residues. Germline V gene sequence: CDR1 SGHRS, CDR2 YFSETQ. In DNA, the CDR3 is TGCGCCAGCAGCACTCTGTGGTCCGCAGACCTCTATGGCTACACCTTC. This gives the protein CASSTLWSADLYGYTF.

The rearrangement uses TRBV19 and TRBJ2-5, with 9 bases identical to TRBD1. V was pared by 4 bases and J by 5 bases, with 8 bases of the junction left unmatched. The CDR3 sequence is 15 residues long. Per the germline V gene, CDR1 is LNHDA and CDR2 is SQIVND (reference sequence). CDR3 amino acids: CASSTHRGPEETQYF. The CDR3 nucleotides are TGTGCCAGTAGTACCCACAGGGGGCCTGAGGAGACCCAGTACTTC.

The V call is TRBV27, the J call TRBJ2-7; D is perhaps TRBD1 (5 bases). V lost 2 bases, J lost 4 bases, and 12 bases lay in between. Germline CDR1 MNHEY, CDR2 SMNVEV (reference sequence). This CDR3 contains 14 residues. CDR3 loop: CASSLVGRAYEQYF. The CDR3, as DNA: TGTGCCAGCAGTTTAGTGGGCAGGGCATACGAGCAGTACTTC.

V usage is TRBV4-1 and J usage is TRBJ2-1, with D perhaps being TRBD1 or TRBD2 (5 bases each). The CDR3 totals 13 residues. V lost 4 bases, J lost 9 bases, and 13 bases lay in between. The V gene's germline CDR1 is MGHRA and CDR2 YSYEKL. The CDR3 DNA sequence: TGCGCCAGCAGCCGGGACCCAGCGGTTGAGCAGTTCTTC. It codes for CASSRDPAVEQFF.

This sequence joins TRBV7-9 and TRBJ1-2, with TRBD1 matching over 8 bases. Germline V gene sequence: CDR1 SEHNR, CDR2 FQNEAQ (reference sequence). V gave up 5 bases and J gave up 8 bases; unmatched junction bases: 10. This CDR3 has 14 amino acids. The CDR3 loop is CASSPSDRVDGYTF. The CDR3 coding sequence is TGTGCCAGCAGCCCGTCGGACAGGGTCGACGGCTACACCTTC. Full variable domain (outside the CDR3, taken from reference TRBV7-9 and TRBJ1-2): DTGVSQNPRHKITKRGQNVTFRCDPISEHNRLYWYRQTLGQGPEFLTYFQNEAQLEKSRLLSDRFSAERPKGSFSTLEIQRTEQGDSAMYLCASSPSDRVDGYTFGSGTRLTVV.

The J gene is TRBJ2-3, the V gene TRBV7-2, with a possible D match to TRBD2 (6 bases). The CDR3 has 17 amino acids. Trimming left V 1 base short and J 1 base short, with 15 bases between. Germline lookup yields CDR1 SGHTA and CDR2 FQGNSA. CDR3 DNA: TGTGCCAGCAGCTTAGATCCCGGGGGTCTCGGCACAGATACGCAGTATTTT. Translated, it gives CASSLDPGGLGTDTQYF.

The DNA for the CDR3 is TGTGCCAGCAGCTGGACAGAGTTGGGACAGCCCCAGCATTTT. Protein sequence: CASSWTELGQPQHF. V and J are TRBV7-2 and TRBJ1-5; TRBD1 is a possible D gene (6 bases). The V gene lost 4 bases and the J gene lost 7 bases, with 14 bases spanning the gap. Germline CDR1 reads SGHTA; CDR2 reads FQGNSA. The CDR3 length is 14 residues.

This chain links TRBV2 with TRBJ2-1; possible D gene TRBD2, 5 bases. Germline-derived CDR1 and CDR2 are SNHLY and FYNNEI. The germline V and J ends were trimmed by 6 bases and 4 bases, with 10 bases remaining between them. The CDR3 has 13 residues. CDR3 protein: CASRDSGYNEQFF. As DNA, the CDR3 is TGTGCCAGCAGGGACTCCGGATACAATGAGCAGTTCTTC.

This clone was observed a single time. The rearrangement joins TRBV21-1 to TRBJ2-3; the table's D call TRBD1 went unverified against the DNA. TRBV21-1 is annotated as a pseudogene. This CDR3 has 15 residues. CDR3 coding DNA: TGTGCCACCCCCCCCGCGGGACAGGGGCCAGATACGCAGTATTTT. Translated, it gives CATPPAGQGPDTQYF.